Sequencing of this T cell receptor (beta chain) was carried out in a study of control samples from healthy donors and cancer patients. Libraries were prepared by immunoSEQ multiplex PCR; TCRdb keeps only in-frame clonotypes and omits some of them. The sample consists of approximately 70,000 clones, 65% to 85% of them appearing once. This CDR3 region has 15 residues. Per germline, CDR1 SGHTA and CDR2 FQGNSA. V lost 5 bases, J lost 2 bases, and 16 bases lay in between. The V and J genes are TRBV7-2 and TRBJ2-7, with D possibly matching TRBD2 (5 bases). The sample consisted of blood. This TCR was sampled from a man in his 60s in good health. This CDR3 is CASSPAVGRPYEQYF. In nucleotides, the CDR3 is TGTGCCAGCAGCCCAGCGGTAGGGAGACCCTACGAGCAGTACTTC.